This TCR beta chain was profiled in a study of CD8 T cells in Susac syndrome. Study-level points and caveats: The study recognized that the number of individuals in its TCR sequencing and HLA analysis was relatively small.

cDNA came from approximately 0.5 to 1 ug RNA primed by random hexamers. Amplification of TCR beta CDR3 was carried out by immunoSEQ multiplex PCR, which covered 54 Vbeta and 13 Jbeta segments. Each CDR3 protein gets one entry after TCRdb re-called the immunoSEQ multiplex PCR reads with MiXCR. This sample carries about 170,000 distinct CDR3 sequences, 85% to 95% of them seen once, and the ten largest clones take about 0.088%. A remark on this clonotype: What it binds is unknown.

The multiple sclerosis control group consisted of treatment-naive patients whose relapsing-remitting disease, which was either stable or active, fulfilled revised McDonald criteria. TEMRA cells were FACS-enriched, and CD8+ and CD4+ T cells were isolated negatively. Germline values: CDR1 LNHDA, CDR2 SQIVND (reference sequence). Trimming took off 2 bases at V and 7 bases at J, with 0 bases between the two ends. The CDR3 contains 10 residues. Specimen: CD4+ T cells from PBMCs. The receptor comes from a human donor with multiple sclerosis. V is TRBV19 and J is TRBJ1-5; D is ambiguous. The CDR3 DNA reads TGTGCCAGTAGTATACAGCCCCAGCATTTT. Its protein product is CASSIQPQHF.